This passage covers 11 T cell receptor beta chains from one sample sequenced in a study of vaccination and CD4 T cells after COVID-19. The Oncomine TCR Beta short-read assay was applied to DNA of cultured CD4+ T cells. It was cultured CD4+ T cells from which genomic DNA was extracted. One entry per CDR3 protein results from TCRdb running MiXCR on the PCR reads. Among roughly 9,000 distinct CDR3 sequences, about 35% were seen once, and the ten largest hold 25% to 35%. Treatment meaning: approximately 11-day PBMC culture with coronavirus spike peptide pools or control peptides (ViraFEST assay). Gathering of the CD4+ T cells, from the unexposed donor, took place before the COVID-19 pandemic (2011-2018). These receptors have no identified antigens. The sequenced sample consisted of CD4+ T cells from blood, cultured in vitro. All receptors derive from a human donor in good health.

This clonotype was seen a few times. The CDR3 spells CASSQDSGYNQPQHF. Here the CDR3 DNA reads TGTGCCAGCAGCCAAGATAGTGGGTACAATCAGCCCCAGCATTTT. The rearrangement uses TRBV4-2 and TRBJ1-5, with no clear D. CDR1 is LGHNA and CDR2 is YNFKEQ in the germline V gene. V lost 0 bases and J 3 bases, leaving 9 bases between the germline ends. This CDR3 contains 15 residues.

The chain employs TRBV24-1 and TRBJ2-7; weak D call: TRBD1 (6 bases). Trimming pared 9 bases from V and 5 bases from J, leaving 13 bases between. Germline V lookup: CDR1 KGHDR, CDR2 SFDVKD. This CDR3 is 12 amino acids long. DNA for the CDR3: TGTGCCACCGGAGCCGGGACAAACGAGCAGTACTTC. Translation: CATGAGTNEQYF.

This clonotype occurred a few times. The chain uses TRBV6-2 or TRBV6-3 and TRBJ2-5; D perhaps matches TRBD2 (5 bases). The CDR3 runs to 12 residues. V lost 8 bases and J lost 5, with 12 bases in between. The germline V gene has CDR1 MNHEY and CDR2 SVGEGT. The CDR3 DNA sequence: TGTGCCAGCCGGGATAGCGTGGAGACCCAGTACTTC. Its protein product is CASRDSVETQYF.

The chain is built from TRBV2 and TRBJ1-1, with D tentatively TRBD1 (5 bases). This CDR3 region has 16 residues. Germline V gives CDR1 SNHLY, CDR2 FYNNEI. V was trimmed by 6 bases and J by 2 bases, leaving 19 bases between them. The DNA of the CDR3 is TGTGCCAGCAGAGAGCAGGGTTTCGGTACCAACACTGAAGCTTTCTTT. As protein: CASREQGFGTNTEAFF. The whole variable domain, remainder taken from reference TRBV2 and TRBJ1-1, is EPEVTQTPSHQVTQMGQEVILRCVPISNHLYFYWYRQILGQKVEFLVSFYNNEISEKSEIFDDQFSVERPDGSNFTLKIRSTKLEDSAMYFCASREQGFGTNTEAFFGQGTRLTVV.

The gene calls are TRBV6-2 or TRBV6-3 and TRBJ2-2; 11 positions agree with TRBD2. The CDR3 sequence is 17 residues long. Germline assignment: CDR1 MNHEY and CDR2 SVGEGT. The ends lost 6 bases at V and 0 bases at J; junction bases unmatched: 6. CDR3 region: CASSQRLAGTNTGELFF. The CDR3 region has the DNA TGTGCCAGCAGCCAAAGACTAGCGGGGACGAACACCGGGGAGCTGTTTTTT.

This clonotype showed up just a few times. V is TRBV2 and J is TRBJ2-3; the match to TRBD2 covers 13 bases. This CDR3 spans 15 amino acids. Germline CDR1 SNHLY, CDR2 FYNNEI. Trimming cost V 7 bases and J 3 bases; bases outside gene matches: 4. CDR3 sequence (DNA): TGTGCCAGCACCGGACTAGCGGGAGTTACAGATACGCAGTATTTT. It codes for CASTGLAGVTDTQYF.

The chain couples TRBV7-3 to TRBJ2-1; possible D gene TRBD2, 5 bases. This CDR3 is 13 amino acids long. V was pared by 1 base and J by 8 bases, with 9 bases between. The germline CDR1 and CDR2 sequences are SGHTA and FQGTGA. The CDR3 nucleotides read TGTGCCAGCAGCTTAAACGGGATGGATGAGCAGTTCTTC. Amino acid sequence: CASSLNGMDEQFF.

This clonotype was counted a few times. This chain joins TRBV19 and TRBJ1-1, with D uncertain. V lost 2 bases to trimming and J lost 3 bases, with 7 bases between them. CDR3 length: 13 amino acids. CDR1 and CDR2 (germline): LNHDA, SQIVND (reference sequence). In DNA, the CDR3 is TGTGCCAGTAGTATATGGAAGGACACTGAAGCTTTCTTT. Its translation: CASSIWKDTEAFF.

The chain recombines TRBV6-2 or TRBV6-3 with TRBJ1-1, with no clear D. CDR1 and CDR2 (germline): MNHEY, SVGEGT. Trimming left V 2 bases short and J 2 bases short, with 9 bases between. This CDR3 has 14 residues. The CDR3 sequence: CASSYVRQNTEAFF. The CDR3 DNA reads TGTGCCAGCAGTTACGTCAGGCAAAACACTGAAGCTTTCTTT.

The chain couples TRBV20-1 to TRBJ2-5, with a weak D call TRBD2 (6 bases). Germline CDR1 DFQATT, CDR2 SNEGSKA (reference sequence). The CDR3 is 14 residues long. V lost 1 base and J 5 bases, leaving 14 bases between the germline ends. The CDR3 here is CSARATSSWETQYF. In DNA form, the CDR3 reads TGCAGTGCTAGAGCGACTAGTAGTTGGGAGACCCAGTACTTC.

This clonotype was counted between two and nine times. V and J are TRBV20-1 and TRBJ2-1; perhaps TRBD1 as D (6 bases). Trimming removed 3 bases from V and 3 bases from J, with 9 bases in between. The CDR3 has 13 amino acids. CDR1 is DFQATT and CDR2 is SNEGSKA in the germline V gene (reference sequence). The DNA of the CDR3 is TGCAGTGCTAGCAACAGGGACTACAATGAGCAGTTCTTC. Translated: CSASNRDYNEQFF.